This TCR beta chain came from a study of OX40 agonist ivuxolimab in advanced cancers. For the study in its entirety: Ivuxolimab, which targeted the costimulatory receptor OX40 (CD134), was an agonistic, fully human IgG2 monoclonal antibody. Intravenous ivuxolimab was administered to patients every 2 weeks at six dose levels: 0.01, 0.1, 0.3, 1.5, 3 and 10 mg/kg. Among the approximately 54 dose-escalation patients, 19 had hepatocellular carcinoma, 15 or so melanoma, 9 renal cell carcinoma and 9 head and neck cancer. In the dose-escalation cohort, 82.7% of patients were male, and the mean age was roughly 60 years, with a range of about 23 to 90. Patients were allowed to have had prior anti-PD-1, anti-PD-L1 or anti-CTLA-4 therapy, and approximately 39% of the dose-escalation patients had been treated with checkpoint inhibitors. Partial responses were achieved by three dose-escalation patients, of whom one had hepatocellular carcinoma and two had cutaneous melanoma. Peripheral TCRbeta sequencing was intended to test whether TCR sequence diversity was altered and clonal T-cell expansion was caused by ivuxolimab. The paper covers the monotherapy dose-escalation part of the phase I ivuxolimab trial, which included N of about 50 patients.

Study-wide conclusions, independent of this receptor: Clonal expansion of both CD4+ and CD8+ blood T cells was observed from baseline to week 6 at doses 0.1 to 3.0 mg/kg. After ivuxolimab, expanded clones were on average more numerous among CD8+ T cells than among CD4+ T cells. In partial responders in the 0.1-3.0 mg/kg groups, normalized peripheral clonal expansion was found to be among the lowest, especially among CD8+ T cells. Low levels of normalized T-cell clonal expansion were also seen in some nonresponding patients. Antigen specificity was not determined for the clonally expanded peripheral T cells.

Patients with a history of autoimmune disease or receiving systemic immunosuppression were excluded from the trial. Peripheral blood for TCR sequencing was collected from all dose cohorts at baseline, on cycle 4 day 1, and on cycle 7 day 1. Samples were obtained from an open-label, multicenter, first-in-human phase I dose-escalation trial of ivuxolimab. Adults with locally advanced or metastatic melanoma, renal cell carcinoma, hepatocellular carcinoma or head and neck squamous cell carcinoma were enrolled in the trial. Before TCR sequencing, CD4+ and CD8+ T cells were separately sorted from peripheral blood. For this clone: The antigen it binds to is not known. No much larger clone is present one base from it, and per-base qualities are unavailable.

The CDR3 goes from the cysteine to the phenylalanine over 14 residues. The read is trimmed to its CDR3 DNA, 42 bases read in frame from base 1. The V and J ends are trimmed by 1 base and 12 bases, leaving 16 bases between them. Looking up the germline V gene (reference sequence) yields CDR1 LNHDA and CDR2 SQIVND. To sequence the TCRbeta CDR3 region, genomic DNA was isolated from the sorted cells. The immunoSEQ Assay was used for sequencing of TCRbeta CDR3 regions. TCRdb's version of the immuneACCESS table is confined to in-frame rearrangements and falls short of the full clone set. An unresolved V gene accounts for under half of the shortfall where checked; the remainder is of unknown origin. The sample records around 53,000 clones, roughly 79% of which are singletons. The leading ten clones occupy around 2.4% of the sample.

This clonotype originated in an adult with an advanced solid tumor such as melanoma, head and neck, liver or kidney cancer. Specimen: CD4+ or CD8+ T cells sorted from blood, collected in a trial of the OX40 agonist ivuxolimab. The chain was built from TRBV19 and TRBJ2-1, with no D gene named confidently. The sequence in DNA is TGTGCCAGTAGTATAGGAGGCCAGCAAAGTGGGCAGTTCTTC. Translated, this gives CASSIGGQQSGQFF.